Here is one T cell receptor (beta chain) with its context. The antigen is not known. The data are from a study of post-analysis software for immune sequencing data. General study points: Controls had significantly higher normalized Chao1 diversity than multiple sclerosis patients. In patients, five TRBV segments were more frequent than in controls, with TRBV5-6, TRBV5-1 and TRBV20-1 among them.

The authors incorporated unique molecular identifiers into the TCR beta cDNA libraries. The yield from approximately 1 to 10 million T cells was roughly 0.5 million cDNA molecules in total. Via MiXCR, TCRdb re-called the PCR reads, giving one row per CDR3 protein. The profile shows 350,000 to 500,000 distinct CDR3 sequences, 30% to 45% of them singletons. Germline-derived CDR1 and CDR2 are KGHSH and LQKENI. This CDR3 comprises 15 residues. The sample consisted of blood. V is TRBV18 and J is TRBJ2-7; D is perhaps TRBD2 (5 bases). The J call may be wrong; the DNA end is better matched by TRBJ2-5. The origin of this receptor is a girl aged 2-10 years with multiple sclerosis. CDR3 in amino acids: CASSPTPLGGETQYF. In DNA form, the CDR3 reads TGTGCCAGCTCACCAACCCCTTTGGGCGGGGAGACCCAGTACTTC.